The clone carrying this T cell receptor (beta chain) was counted only a few times. The germline CDR1 and CDR2 sequences are SEHNR and FQNEAQ (reference sequence). V lost 4 bases and J 8 bases, leaving 12 bases between the germline ends. This CDR3 spans 14 amino acids. The data belong to a study of blood T cell repertoires in COVID-19. Study summary: Collection of acute and convalescent COVID-19 samples took place in the United States, Italy and Spain. Sources were T cells, B-cell-depleted T cells, or PBMCs; the material itself was cDNA or gDNA.

As processed by the authors: It was from reference gene primer amplification that nucleated cell counts were estimated. Profiling relied on immunoSEQ multiplex PCR, and the TCRdb table lists in-frame clones only, not all of them. The DNA was the basis for D and trimming; V, J and clone size are from that table. This repertoire shows 76,000 or so clones, 70% to 90% found once; its top ten account for approximately 19%. The gene calls are TRBV7-9 and TRBJ1-6, with TRBD1 as a possible D gene (6 bases). This receptor was identified in a man at least 80 years old in a cohort sampled during active COVID-19. Specimen: peripheral blood. The chain's CDR3 is CASSSQGSDSPLHF. The CDR3, as DNA: TGTGCCAGCAGCTCACAGGGATCGGATTCACCCCTCCACTTT. The variable domain in full, completed from reference TRBV7-9 and TRBJ1-6, reads DTGVSQNPRHKITKRGQNVTFRCDPISEHNRLYWYRQTLGQGPEFLTYFQNEAQLEKSRLLSDRFSAERPKGSFSTLEIQRTEQGDSAMYLCASSSQGSDSPLHFGNGTRLTVT.